Following are 21 T cell receptor beta chains from one sample sequenced in a study of blood T cell repertoires in COVID-19 (dated by TCRdb to 2018 to 2020). The method behind the library was the immunoSEQ multiplex PCR assay. In its TCRdb copy, this immuneACCESS table keeps in-frame sequences only and misses some clones. Where compared with another copy, unresolved V genes explain less than half of these, and the others have no known cause. The table for this sample lists 190,000 or so clones; roughly 80% of them were counted only once. The top ten clonotypes cover approximately 10% of the sample. The specimen was PBMCs or T cells enriched from blood (not recorded which). Receptors originate from a middle-aged man who had recovered from COVID-19.

The chain recombines TRBV2 with TRBJ2-1; D is unclear. This CDR3 is built from 11 residues. V shed 10 bases and J shed 8 bases, with 12 bases lying between them. CDR1 SNHLY and CDR2 FYNNEI come from the germline V gene. The CDR3 nucleotides are TGTGCCACTCGGTGGAGCTATGAGCAGTTCTTC. Residues: CATRWSYEQFF.

The chain has TRBV6-5 and TRBJ1-6; tentative D call: TRBD1 (6 bases). In germline, CDR1 is MNHEY, CDR2 SVGAGI. Trimming took 0 bases from V and 7 from J, leaving 10 bases between them. There are 15 residues in the CDR3. The CDR3: CASSYSGQSNSPLHF. CDR3 DNA sequence: TGTGCCAGCAGTTACTCTGGACAGTCAAATTCACCCCTCCACTTT.

The gene calls are TRBV5-4 and TRBJ1-2; possibly TRBD1 for D (5 bases). Trimming took off 0 bases at V and 5 bases at J, with 14 bases between the two ends. This CDR3 spans 15 amino acids. CDR1 and CDR2 from the germline V gene are SGHNT and YYREEE (reference sequence). The CDR3 is CASSLASAGGYGYTF. The CDR3 nucleotides read TGTGCCAGCAGCTTGGCGTCGGCGGGGGGATATGGCTACACCTTC.

The chain uses TRBV5-4 and TRBJ1-2; D possibly corresponds to TRBD1 (5 bases). Trimming took 4 bases from V and 2 from J, leaving 12 bases between them. CDR3 length equals 14 residues. Per germline, CDR1 SGHNT and CDR2 YYREEE (reference sequence). CDR3: CASSPSRANYGYTF. CDR3 DNA sequence: TGTGCCAGCAGCCCAAGCAGGGCAAACTATGGCTACACCTTC.

The chain is built from TRBV5-4 and TRBJ1-3; TRBD1 aligns across 7 bases. V lost 4 bases, J lost 2 bases, and 12 bases stayed unmatched. Germline lookup yields CDR1 SGHNT and CDR2 YYREEE (reference sequence). CDR3 size: 17 residues. Here the CDR3 reads CASSIGWRQGPGNTIYF. The CDR3 DNA follows: TGTGCCAGCAGCATTGGGTGGAGACAGGGTCCTGGAAACACCATATATTTT.

The V and J genes are TRBV28 and TRBJ1-1, with a possible D match to TRBD1 (6 bases). This CDR3 has 12 residues. The V and J ends lost 4 bases and 12 bases respectively, with 15 bases between them. Germline CDR1 is MDHEN and CDR2 is SYDVKM. The CDR3 sequence: CASSSPAQGTFF. The CDR3, as DNA: TGTGCCAGCAGTTCGCCAGCACAGGGAACTTTCTTT.

V usage is TRBV5-1 and J usage is TRBJ2-5, with 8 bases lining up with TRBD1. The CDR3 totals 14 residues. CDR1 SGHRS and CDR2 YFSETQ come from the germline V gene. The V and J ends lost 4 bases and 2 bases, in that order; junction bases with no gene match: 4. The CDR3 DNA sequence: TGCGCCAGCAGCCCGCGACAGGGGCAAGAGACCCAGTACTTC. Its protein is CASSPRQGQETQYF.

This chain uses TRBV5-5 with TRBJ1-2, with 7 bases fitting TRBD1. Trimming removed 0 bases from V and 4 bases from J; junction bases left unmatched: 6. Per germline, CDR1 SGHKS and CDR2 YYEKEE (reference sequence). This CDR3 is built from 15 residues. DNA of the CDR3: TGTGCCAGCAGCTTGGATACAGGGGCGGGCTATGGCTACACCTTC. It specifies CASSLDTGAGYGYTF. The entire variable domain, with the rest obtained from reference TRBV5-5 and TRBJ1-2, is as follows: DAGVTQSPTHLIKTRGQQVTLRCSPISGHKSVSWYQQVLGQGPQFIFQYYEKEERGRGNFPDRFSARQFPNYSSELNVNALLLGDSALYLCASSLDTGAGYGYTFGSGTRLTVV.

The rearrangement uses TRBV29-1 and TRBJ2-3; TRBD2 might be the D (6 bases). Germline assignment: CDR1 SQVTM and CDR2 ANQGSEA. The CDR3 covers 14 residues. V shed 0 bases and J shed 8 bases, with 15 bases lying between them. The CDR3 nucleotides read TGCAGCGTTGAAGATCCCACTTACGGGGGTACGCAGTATTTT. This codes for CSVEDPTYGGTQYF.

V usage is TRBV2 and J usage is TRBJ2-7; D is perhaps TRBD1 (7 bases). The V and J ends lost 6 bases and 6 bases respectively, with 21 bases between them. The CDR3 is 15 amino acids. The germline CDR1 and CDR2 sequences are SNHLY and FYNNEI. DNA of the CDR3: TGTGCCAGCAGCATAGGACAGGCGGGGTATCGCGAGCAGTACGTC. Encoded protein: CASSIGQAGYREQYV.

The chain employs TRBV6-5 and TRBJ1-2; D may be TRBD1 (6 bases). V lost 2 bases, J lost 3 bases, and 10 bases lay in between. Germline V CDR1 and CDR2: MNHEY, SVGAGI. This CDR3 has 14 residues. The CDR3 region is CASSYGAGDYGYTF. The CDR3 DNA is TGTGCCAGCAGTTACGGAGCAGGGGACTATGGCTACACCTTC.

The chain's CDR3 is CATSRDRSPLHF. CDR3 bases: TGTGCCACCAGCAGAGATCGGTCACCCCTCCACTTT. J is TRBJ1-6 and V is TRBV15; no reliable D call. Deletions cut 0 bases from V and 10 bases from J, with 4 bases between. Per the germline V gene, CDR1 is LNHNV and CDR2 is YYDKDF (reference sequence). The CDR3 is made up of 12 amino acids.

This clone showed up just a few times. The CDR3 reads CASSQEDRGPYQETQYF. In DNA form, the CDR3 reads TGCGCCAGCAGCCAAGAGGACAGGGGCCCGTACCAAGAGACCCAGTACTTC. This sequence joins TRBV4-3 and TRBJ2-5; TRBD1 matches 9 bases. CDR1 is LGHNA and CDR2 is YSLEER in the germline V gene. The CDR3 length is 17 residues. Unmatched junction bases numbered 5, after V lost 0 bases and J lost 0 bases.

The chain joins TRBV6-5 to TRBJ2-7, with 7 positions matching TRBD1. V was pared by 8 bases and J by 5 bases, with 12 bases of the junction left unmatched. The CDR3 is made up of 14 amino acids. Germline CDR1 is MNHEY and CDR2 is SVGAGI. The CDR3 nucleotides read TGTGCCAGCGGGCCTAAACAGGGGACGAACGAGCAGTACTTC. This codes for CASGPKQGTNEQYF.

For the CDR3, the DNA is TGCAGTGCTAGGGGCGTCTCTGAAGCTTTCTTT. Translating it yields CSARGVSEAFF. The rearrangement uses TRBV20-1 and TRBJ1-1; D gene uncertain. Germline V CDR1 and CDR2: DFQATT, SNEGSKA (reference sequence). The CDR3 length is 11 residues. V was trimmed by 3 bases and J by 6 bases, leaving 8 bases between them.

In nucleotides, the CDR3 is TGTGCCAGCAGCGTCCGGACTAGCGCTTCCACAGGGGAGCTGTTTTTT. Its translation is CASSVRTSASTGELFF. The genes are TRBV5-4 and TRBJ2-2; 9 nucleotides align to TRBD2. J lost 8 bases, V lost 4 bases, and 12 bases had no gene match. This CDR3 comprises 16 residues. Germline CDR1 reads SGHNT; CDR2 reads YYREEE (reference sequence).

This rearrangement joins TRBV6-2 or TRBV6-3 to TRBJ2-7; D is unresolved. Trimming removed 5 bases from V and 3 bases from J, with 14 bases in between. The CDR3 covers 14 residues. Germline-derived CDR1 and CDR2 are MNHEY and SVGEGT. CDR3 region: CASSTLVEYYEQYF. The CDR3 DNA follows: TGTGCCAGCAGTACCCTGGTAGAGTACTACGAGCAGTACTTC.

This clone came up a few times. The DNA of the CDR3 is TGTGCCAGCAGTGGATTAGCGGGAGGCAGCACAGATACGCAGTATTTT. It encodes CASSGLAGGSTDTQYF. V is TRBV2 and J is TRBJ2-3; TRBD2 matches at 10 bases. Germline V lookup: CDR1 SNHLY, CDR2 FYNNEI. V was clipped by 4 bases and J by 0 bases; unmatched bases: 4. CDR3 length: 16 amino acids.

This chain links TRBV21-1 with TRBJ2-5; the DNA was not compared with TRBD2, the D call given in the table. TRBV21-1 is a pseudogene segment. The CDR3 is made up of 15 amino acids. CDR3: CASSPKGLALETQYF. CDR3 nucleotide sequence: TGTGCCAGCAGCCCCAAGGGACTAGCACTAGAGACCCAGTACTTC.

This rearrangement joins TRBV11-2 to TRBJ2-1; possibly TRBD2 for D (5 bases). Trimming removed 7 bases at V and 5 bases at J, with 12 bases between. CDR1 is SGHAT and CDR2 is FQNNGV in the germline V gene. The CDR3 loop spans 13 amino acids. The CDR3 coding sequence is TGTGCCAGCACTGAAGGGAGTCACAATGAGCAGTTCTTC. It yields the protein CASTEGSHNEQFF.

The chain has TRBV6-5 and TRBJ1-5, with D perhaps matching TRBD1 (5 bases). V shed 6 bases and J shed 6 bases, with 15 bases lying between them. The CDR3 is made up of 14 amino acids. From germline, CDR1 is MNHEY and CDR2 SVGAGI. CDR3 nucleotide sequence: TGTGCCAGCAGATCTACTTGGACAAGTCAGCCCCAGCATTTT. This gives the protein CASRSTWTSQPQHF.